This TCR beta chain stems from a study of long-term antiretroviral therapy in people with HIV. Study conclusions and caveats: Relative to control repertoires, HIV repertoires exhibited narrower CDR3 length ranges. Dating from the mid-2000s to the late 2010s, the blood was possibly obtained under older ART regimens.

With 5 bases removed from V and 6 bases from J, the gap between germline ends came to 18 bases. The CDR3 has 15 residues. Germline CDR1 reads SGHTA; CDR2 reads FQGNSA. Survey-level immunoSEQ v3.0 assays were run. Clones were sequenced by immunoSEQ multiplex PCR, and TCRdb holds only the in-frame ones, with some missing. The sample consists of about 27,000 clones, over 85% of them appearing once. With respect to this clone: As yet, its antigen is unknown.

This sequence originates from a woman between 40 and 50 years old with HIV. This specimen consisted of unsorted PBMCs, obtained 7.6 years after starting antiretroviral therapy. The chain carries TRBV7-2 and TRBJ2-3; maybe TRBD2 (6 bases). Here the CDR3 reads CASSPVGTSYDTQYF. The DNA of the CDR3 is TGTGCCAGCAGCCCGGTCGGGACTTCTTACGATACGCAGTATTTT.